The subject of this entry is one T cell receptor beta chain. What it binds is not known. The data are from a study of tumor and adjacent non-tumor tissue in lung cancer. Turning to the study itself: There were roughly 11 adenocarcinoma, 2 squamous cell carcinoma and 1 small cell lung cancer cases. Findings and caveats of the study: In normal lung, the top 100 clones were significantly more dominant than in tumor. Compared with tumor, normal lung showed significantly lower TCR diversity.

RNA was extracted from bulk tissue without any cell sorting. The V and J ends lost 3 bases and 5 bases respectively, with 14 bases between them. The CDR3 spans 15 residues. Per the germline V gene, CDR1 is SGHNT and CDR2 is YYREEE (reference sequence). A modified ARM-PCR protocol with three rounds of nested PCR amplified TCRbeta. TCRdb used MiXCR to reprocess the multiplex PCR reads, holding one entry per CDR3 protein. The data contain about 85,000 distinct CDR3 sequences, roughly two thirds of them singletons. The receptor was isolated from a man between 65 and 79 years old with non-small cell lung cancer. V gene TRBV5-4 combines with J gene TRBJ2-2; D might be TRBD2 (6 bases). Sequencing was done on a sample of lung tumor tissue. CDR3 sequence reads: CASSSRTGGTGELFF. Written as DNA, the CDR3 is TGTGCCAGCAGCTCGAGGACTGGGGGGACCGGGGAGCTGTTTTTT.